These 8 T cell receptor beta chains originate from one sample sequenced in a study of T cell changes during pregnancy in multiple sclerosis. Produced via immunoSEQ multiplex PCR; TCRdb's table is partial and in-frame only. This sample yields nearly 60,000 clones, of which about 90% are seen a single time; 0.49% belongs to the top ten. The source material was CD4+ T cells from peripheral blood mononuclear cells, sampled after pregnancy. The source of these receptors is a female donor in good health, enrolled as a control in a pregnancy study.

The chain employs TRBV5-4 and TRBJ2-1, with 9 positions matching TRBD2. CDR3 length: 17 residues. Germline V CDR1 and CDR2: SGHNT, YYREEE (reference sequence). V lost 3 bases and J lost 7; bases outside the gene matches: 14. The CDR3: CASSWGDGGGVRNEQFF. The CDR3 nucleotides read TGTGCCAGCAGCTGGGGCGACGGCGGGGGGGTTAGGAATGAGCAGTTCTTC.

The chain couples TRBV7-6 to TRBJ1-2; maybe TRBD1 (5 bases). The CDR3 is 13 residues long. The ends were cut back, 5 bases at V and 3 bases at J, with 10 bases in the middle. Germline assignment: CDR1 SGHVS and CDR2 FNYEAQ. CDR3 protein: CASSLGGDYGYTF. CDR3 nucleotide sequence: TGTGCCAGCAGCCTGGGGGGTGACTATGGCTACACCTTC.

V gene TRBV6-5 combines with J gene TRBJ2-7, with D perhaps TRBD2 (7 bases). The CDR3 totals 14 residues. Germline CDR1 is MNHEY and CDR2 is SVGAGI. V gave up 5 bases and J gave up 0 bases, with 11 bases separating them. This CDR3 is CASSRGGFSYEQYF. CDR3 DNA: TGTGCCAGCAGTAGGGGGGGCTTCTCCTACGAGCAGTACTTC.

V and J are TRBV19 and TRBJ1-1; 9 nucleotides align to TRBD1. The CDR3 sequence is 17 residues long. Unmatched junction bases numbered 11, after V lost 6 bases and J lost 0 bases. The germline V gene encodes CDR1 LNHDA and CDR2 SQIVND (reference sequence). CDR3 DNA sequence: TGTGCCAGTAGGACGGGCCCGGGACAGGGCATGAACACTGAAGCTTTCTTT. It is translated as CASRTGPGQGMNTEAFF.

CDR3 nucleotide sequence: TGTGCCAGCGGGCGGGGACAGGCTCCCGACTATGGCTACACCTTC. This codes for CASGRGQAPDYGYTF. The rearrangement links TRBV9 to TRBJ1-2; 8 positions agree with TRBD1. The CDR3 runs to 15 residues. The germline V gene has CDR1 SGDLS and CDR2 YYNGEE. The trim removed 7 bases at V and 3 bases at J, leaving 11 bases unmatched.

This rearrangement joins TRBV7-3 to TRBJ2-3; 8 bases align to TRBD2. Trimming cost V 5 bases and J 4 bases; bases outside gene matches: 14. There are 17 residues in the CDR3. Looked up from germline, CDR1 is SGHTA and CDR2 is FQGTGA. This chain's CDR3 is CASSQSPGGAGPDTQYF. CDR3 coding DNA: TGTGCCAGCAGCCAAAGCCCCGGGGGGGCGGGTCCAGATACGCAGTATTTT.

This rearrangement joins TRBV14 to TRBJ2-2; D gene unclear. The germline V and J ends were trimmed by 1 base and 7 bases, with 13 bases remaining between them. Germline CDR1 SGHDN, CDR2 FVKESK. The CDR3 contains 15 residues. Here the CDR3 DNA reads TGTGCCAGCAGCCAAGTATCGGCAGGCATCGGGGAGCTGTTTTTT. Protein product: CASSQVSAGIGELFF.

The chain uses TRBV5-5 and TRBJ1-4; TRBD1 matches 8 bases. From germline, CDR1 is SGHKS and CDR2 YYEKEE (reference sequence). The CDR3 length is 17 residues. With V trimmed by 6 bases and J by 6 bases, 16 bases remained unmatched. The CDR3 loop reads CASTQGANLEMYEKLFF. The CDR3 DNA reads TGTGCCAGCACCCAGGGGGCGAACCTCGAAATGTATGAAAAACTGTTTTTT.